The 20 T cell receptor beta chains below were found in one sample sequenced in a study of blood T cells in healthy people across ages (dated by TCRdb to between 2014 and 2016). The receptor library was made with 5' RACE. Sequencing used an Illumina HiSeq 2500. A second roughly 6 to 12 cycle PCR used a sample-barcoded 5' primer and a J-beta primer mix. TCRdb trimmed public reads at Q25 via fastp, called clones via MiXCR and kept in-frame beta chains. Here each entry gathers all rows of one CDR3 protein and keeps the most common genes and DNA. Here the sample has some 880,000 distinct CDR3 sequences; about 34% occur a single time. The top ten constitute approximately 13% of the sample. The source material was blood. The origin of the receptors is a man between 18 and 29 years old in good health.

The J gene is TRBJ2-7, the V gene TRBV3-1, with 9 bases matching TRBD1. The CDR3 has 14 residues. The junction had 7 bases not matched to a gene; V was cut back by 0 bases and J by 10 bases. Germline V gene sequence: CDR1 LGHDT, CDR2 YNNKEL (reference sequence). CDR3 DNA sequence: TGTGCCAGCAGCCAAGATCTTACAGGGGGCGAACAGTACTTC. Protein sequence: CASSQDLTGGEQYF.

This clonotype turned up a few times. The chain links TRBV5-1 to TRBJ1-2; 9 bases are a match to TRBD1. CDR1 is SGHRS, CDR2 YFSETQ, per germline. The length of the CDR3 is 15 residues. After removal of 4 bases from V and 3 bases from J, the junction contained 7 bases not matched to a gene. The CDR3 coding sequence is TGCGCCAGCAGCCCGGGACAGGGCAACTACTATGGCTACACCTTC. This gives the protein CASSPGQGNYYGYTF.

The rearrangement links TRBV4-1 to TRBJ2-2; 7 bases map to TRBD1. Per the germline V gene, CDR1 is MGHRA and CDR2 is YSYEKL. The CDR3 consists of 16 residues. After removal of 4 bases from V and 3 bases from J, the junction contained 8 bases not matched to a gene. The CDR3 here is CASSLTGTADTGELFF. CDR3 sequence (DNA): TGCGCCAGCAGCCTTACCGGGACAGCGGACACCGGGGAGCTGTTTTTT.

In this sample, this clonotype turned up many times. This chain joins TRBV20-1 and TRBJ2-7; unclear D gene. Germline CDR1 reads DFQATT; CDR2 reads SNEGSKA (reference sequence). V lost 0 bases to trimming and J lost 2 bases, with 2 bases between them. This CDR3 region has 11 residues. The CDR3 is CSARDAYEQYF. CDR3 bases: TGCAGTGCTAGAGATGCCTACGAGCAGTACTTC.

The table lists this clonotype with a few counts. CDR3 region: CSAQNNSPLHF. In DNA form, the CDR3 reads TGCAGTGCGCAAAATAATTCACCCCTCCACTTT. The rearrangement links TRBV20-1 to TRBJ1-6; D gene unclear. The V end was cut by 6 bases, the J end by 5 bases, with 5 bases between. Germline V CDR1 and CDR2: DFQATT, SNEGSKA (reference sequence). The CDR3 is 11 residues long.

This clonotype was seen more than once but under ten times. This CDR3 is CASSAAGVMGTQYF. CDR3 sequence (DNA): TGTGCCAGCAGTGCAGCGGGCGTGATGGGTACGCAGTATTTT. V is TRBV6-4 and J is TRBJ2-3; the D gene is possibly TRBD2 (6 bases). The CDR3 sequence is 14 residues long. V lost 4 bases to trimming and J lost 8 bases, with 16 bases between them. Germline loops: CDR1 MRHNA, CDR2 SNTAGT.

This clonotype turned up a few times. CDR3 loop: CASSQGMRGGYLNTEAFF. DNA for the CDR3: TGTGCCAGCAGCCAAGGGATGCGGGGGGGGTACCTGAACACTGAAGCTTTCTTT. The chain carries TRBV14 and TRBJ1-1, with D possibly being TRBD1 (5 bases). The germline V and J ends were trimmed by 1 base and 0 bases, with 18 bases remaining between them. CDR1 is SGHDN, CDR2 FVKESK, per germline. This CDR3 has 18 residues.

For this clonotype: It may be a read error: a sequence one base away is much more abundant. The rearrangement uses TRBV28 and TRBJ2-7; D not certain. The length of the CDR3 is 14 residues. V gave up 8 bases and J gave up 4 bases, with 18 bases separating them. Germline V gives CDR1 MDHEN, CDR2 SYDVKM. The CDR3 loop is CASCIGSSLYEQYF. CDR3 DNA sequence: TGTGCCAGCTGCATCGGGTCCTCCTTATACGAGCAGTACTTC.

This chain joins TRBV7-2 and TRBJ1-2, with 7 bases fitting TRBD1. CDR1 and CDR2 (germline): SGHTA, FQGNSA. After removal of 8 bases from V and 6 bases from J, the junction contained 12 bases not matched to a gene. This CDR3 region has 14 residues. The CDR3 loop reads CASVTGEITDGYTF. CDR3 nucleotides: TGTGCCAGCGTCACAGGGGAGATTACGGATGGCTACACCTTC. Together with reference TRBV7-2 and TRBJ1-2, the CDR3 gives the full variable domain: GAGVSQSPSNKVTEKGKDVELRCDPISGHTALYWYRQSLGQGLEFLIYFQGNSAPDKSGLPSDRFSAERTGGSVSTLTIQRTQQEDSAVYLCASVTGEITDGYTFGSGTRLTVV.

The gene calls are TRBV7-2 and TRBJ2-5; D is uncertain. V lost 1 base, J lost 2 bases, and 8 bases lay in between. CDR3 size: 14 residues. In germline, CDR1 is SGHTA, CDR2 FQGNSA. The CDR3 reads CASSLEAVQETQYF. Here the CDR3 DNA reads TGTGCCAGCAGCTTAGAGGCAGTTCAAGAGACCCAGTACTTC.

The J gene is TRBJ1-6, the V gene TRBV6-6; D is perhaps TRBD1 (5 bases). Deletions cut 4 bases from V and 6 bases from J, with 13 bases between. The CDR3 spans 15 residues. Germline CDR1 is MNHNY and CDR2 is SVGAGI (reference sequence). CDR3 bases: TGTGCCAGCAGTTGCGAGGGACGGCTTAATTCACCCCTCCACTTT. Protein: CASSCEGRLNSPLHF.

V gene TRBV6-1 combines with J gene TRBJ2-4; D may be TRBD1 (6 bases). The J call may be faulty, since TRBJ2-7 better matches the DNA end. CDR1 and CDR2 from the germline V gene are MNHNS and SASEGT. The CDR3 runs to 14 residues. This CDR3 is CASTNRVASYEQYF. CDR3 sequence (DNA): TGTGCCAGCACAAACAGGGTGGCATCCTACGAGCAGTACTTC.

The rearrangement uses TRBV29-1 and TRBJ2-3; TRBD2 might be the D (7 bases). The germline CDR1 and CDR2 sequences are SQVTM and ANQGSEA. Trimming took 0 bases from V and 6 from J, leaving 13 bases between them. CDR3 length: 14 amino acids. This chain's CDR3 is CSVEDPAGADTQYF. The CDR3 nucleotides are TGCAGCGTTGAAGATCCCGCGGGGGCGGATACGCAGTATTTT.

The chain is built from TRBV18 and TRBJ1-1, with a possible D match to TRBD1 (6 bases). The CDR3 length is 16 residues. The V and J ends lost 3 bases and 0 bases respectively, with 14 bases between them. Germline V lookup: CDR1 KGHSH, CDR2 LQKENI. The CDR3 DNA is TGTGCCAGCTCACCTCCGGGACACCACATGAACACTGAAGCTTTCTTT. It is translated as CASSPPGHHMNTEAFF.

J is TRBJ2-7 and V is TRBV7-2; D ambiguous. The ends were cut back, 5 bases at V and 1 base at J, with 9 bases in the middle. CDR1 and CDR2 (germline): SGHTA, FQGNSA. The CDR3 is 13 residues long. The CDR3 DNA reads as TGTGCCAGCAGCGCCGGACCTTCCTACGAGCAGTACTTC. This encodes CASSAGPSYEQYF.

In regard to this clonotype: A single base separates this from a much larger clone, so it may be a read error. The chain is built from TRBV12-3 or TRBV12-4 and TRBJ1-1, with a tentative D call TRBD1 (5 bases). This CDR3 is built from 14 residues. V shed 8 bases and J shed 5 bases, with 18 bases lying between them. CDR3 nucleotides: TGTGCCAGCGGCATAGAAGCGGAGGGGACTGAAGCTTTCTTT. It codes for CASGIEAEGTEAFF.

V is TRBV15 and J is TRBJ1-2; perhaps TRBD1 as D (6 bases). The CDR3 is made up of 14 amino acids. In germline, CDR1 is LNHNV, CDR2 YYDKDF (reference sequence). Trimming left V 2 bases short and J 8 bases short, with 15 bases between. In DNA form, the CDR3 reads TGTGCCACCAGCAGACCCCGGACAGCCATGGGCTACACCTTC. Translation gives CATSRPRTAMGYTF.

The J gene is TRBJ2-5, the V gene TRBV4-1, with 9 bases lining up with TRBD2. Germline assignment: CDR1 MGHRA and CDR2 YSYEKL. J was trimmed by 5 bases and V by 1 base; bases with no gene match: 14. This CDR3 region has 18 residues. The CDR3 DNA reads TGCGCCAGCAGCCAAGCCTCCTATGGAGCGGGGGGAGGTGAGACCCAGTACTTC. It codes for CASSQASYGAGGGETQYF.

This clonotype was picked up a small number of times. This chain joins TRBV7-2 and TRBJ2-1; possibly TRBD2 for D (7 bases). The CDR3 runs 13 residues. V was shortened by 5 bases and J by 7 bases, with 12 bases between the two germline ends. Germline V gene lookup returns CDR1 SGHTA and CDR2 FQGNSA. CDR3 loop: CASSPGRGNEQFF. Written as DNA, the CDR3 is TGTGCCAGCAGCCCGGGGAGGGGGAATGAGCAGTTCTTC.

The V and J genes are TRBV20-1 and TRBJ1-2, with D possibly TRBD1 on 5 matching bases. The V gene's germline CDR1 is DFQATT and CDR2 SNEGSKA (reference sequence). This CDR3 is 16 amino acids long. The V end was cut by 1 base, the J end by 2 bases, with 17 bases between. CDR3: CSARALIGELNYGYTF. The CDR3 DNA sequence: TGCAGTGCTAGAGCATTAATAGGGGAGCTAAACTATGGCTACACCTTC.